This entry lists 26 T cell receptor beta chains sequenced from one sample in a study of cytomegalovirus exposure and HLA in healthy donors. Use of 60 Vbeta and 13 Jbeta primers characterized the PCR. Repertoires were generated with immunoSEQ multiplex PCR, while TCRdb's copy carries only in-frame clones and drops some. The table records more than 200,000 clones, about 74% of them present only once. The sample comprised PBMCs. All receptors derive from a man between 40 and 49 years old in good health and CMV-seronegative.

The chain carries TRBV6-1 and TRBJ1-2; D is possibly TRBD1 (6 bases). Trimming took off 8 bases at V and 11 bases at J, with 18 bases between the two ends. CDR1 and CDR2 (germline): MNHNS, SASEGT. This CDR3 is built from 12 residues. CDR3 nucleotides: TGTGCCAGCGAGTGGCTACGTAGGGGGTACACCTTC. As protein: CASEWLRRGYTF.

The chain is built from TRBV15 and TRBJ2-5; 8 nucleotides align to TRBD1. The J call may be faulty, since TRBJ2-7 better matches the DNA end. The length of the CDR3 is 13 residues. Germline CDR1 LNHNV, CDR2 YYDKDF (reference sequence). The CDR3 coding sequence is TGTGCCACCAGCAGAGACAGGGGGCACGAGCAGTACTTC. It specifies CATSRDRGHEQYF.

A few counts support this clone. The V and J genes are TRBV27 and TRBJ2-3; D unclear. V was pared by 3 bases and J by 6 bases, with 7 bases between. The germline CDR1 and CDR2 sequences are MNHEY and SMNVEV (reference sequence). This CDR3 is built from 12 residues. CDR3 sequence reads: CASSFGGDTQYF. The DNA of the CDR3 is TGTGCCAGCAGTTTCGGTGGTGATACGCAGTATTTT.

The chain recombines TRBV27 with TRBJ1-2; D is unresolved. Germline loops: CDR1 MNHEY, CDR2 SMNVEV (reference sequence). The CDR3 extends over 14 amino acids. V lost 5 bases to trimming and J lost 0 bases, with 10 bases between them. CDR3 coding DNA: TGTGCCAGCAGTCCTAACGGAGCTAACTATGGCTACACCTTC. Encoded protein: CASSPNGANYGYTF.

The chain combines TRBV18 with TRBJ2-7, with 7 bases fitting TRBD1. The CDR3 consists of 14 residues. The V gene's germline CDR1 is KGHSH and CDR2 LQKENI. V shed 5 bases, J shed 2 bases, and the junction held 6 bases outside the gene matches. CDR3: CASSGTGDPYEQYF. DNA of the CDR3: TGTGCCAGCTCAGGCACAGGGGATCCCTACGAGCAGTACTTC.

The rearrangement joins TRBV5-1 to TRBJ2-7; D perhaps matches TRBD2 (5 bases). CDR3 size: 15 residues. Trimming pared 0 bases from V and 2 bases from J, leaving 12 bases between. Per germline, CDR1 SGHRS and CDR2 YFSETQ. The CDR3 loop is CASSLEGLWTYEQYF. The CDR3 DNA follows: TGCGCCAGCAGCTTGGAAGGACTTTGGACCTACGAGCAGTACTTC.

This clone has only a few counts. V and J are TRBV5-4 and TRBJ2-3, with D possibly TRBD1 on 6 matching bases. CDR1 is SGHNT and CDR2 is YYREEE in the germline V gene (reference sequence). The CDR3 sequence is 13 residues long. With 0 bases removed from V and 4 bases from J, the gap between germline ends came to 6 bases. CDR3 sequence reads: CASSLDRADTQYF. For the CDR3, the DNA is TGTGCCAGCAGCTTGGACAGGGCAGATACGCAGTATTTT.

This CDR3 reads CASSVTDRAYEQYF. The CDR3 coding sequence is TGTGCCAGCAGCGTAACGGACAGGGCCTACGAGCAGTACTTC. The chain carries TRBV7-8 and TRBJ2-7; 8 bases agree with TRBD1. The germline V gene has CDR1 SGHVS and CDR2 FQNEAQ. There are 14 residues in the CDR3. Unmatched junction bases numbered 5, after V lost 5 bases and J lost 2 bases.

The CDR3 region has the DNA TGTGCCATCAGCGCCGGGACAGCCTATGGCTACACCTTC. This codes for CAISAGTAYGYTF. The genes are TRBV10-3 and TRBJ1-2; 7 nucleotides line up with TRBD1. J lost 4 bases, V lost 6 bases, and 5 bases had no gene match. Germline CDR1 ENHRY, CDR2 SYGVKD. The CDR3 length is 13 residues.

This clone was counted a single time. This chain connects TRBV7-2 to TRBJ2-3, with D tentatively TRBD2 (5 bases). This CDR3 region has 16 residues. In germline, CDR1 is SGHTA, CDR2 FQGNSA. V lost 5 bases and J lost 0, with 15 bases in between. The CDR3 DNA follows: TGTGCCAGCAGCAAAGCTAGCTTGGTTAGCACAGATACGCAGTATTTT. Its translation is CASSKASLVSTDTQYF.

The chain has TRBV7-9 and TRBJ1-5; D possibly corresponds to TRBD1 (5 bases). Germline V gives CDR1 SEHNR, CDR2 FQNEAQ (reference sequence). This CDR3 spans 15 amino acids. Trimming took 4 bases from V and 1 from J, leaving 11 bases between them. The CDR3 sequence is CASSSTRGSNQPQHF. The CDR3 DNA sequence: TGTGCCAGCAGCTCTACACGGGGGAGCAATCAGCCCCAGCATTTT. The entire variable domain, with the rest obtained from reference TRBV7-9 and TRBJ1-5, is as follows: DTGVSQNPRHKITKRGQNVTFRCDPISEHNRLYWYRQTLGQGPEFLTYFQNEAQLEKSRLLSDRFSAERPKGSFSTLEIQRTEQGDSAMYLCASSSTRGSNQPQHFGDGTRLSIL.

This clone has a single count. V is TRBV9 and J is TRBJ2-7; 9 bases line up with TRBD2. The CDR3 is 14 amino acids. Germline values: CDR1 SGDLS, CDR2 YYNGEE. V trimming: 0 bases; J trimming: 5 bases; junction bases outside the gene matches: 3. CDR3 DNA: TGTGCCAGCAGCGTAGGGGGACTAGCAGACGAGCAGTACTTC. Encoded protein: CASSVGGLADEQYF. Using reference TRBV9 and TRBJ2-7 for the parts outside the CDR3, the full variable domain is DSGVTQTPKHLITATGQRVTLRCSPRSGDLSVYWYQQSLDQGLQFLIQYYNGEERAKGNILERFSAQQFPDLHSELNLSSLELGDSALYFCASSVGGLADEQYFGPGTRLTVT.

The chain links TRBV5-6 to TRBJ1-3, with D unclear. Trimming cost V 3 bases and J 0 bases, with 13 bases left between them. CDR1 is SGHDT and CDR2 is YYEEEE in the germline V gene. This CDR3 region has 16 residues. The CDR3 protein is CASSSQDFSSGNTIYF. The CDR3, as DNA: TGTGCCAGCAGCTCGCAGGACTTCAGCTCTGGAAACACCATATATTTT.

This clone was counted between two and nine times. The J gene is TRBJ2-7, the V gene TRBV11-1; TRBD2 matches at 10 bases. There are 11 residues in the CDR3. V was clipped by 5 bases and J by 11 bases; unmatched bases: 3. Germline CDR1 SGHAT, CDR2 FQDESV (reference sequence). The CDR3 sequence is CASSKSGREYF. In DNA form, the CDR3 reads TGTGCCAGCAGCAAGAGCGGGAGGGAGTACTTC.

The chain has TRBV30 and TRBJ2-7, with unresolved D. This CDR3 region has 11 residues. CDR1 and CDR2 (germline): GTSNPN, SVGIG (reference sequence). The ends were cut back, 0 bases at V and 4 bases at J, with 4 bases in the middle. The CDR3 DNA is TGTGCCTGGAGTGTGTCTTACGAGCAGTACTTC. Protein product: CAWSVSYEQYF.

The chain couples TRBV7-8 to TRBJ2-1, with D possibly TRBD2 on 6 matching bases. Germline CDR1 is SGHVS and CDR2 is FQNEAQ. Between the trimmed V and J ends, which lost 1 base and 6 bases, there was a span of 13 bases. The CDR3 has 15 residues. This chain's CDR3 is CASSLGLAISNEQFF. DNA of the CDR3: TGTGCCAGCAGCTTAGGTCTAGCGATCTCCAATGAGCAGTTCTTC.

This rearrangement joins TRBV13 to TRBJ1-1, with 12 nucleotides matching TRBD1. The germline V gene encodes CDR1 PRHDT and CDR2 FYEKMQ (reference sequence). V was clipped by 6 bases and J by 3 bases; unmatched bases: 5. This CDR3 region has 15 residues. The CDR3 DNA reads TGTGCCAGCAGGGGACAGGGGGCAGAAGACACTGAAGCTTTCTTT. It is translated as CASRGQGAEDTEAFF.

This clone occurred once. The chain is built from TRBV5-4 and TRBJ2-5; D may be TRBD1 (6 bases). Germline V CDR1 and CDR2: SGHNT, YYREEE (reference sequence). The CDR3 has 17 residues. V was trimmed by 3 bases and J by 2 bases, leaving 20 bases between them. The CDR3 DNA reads TGTGCCAGCAGCTACAGACGGACAGCGGCTCTACAAGAGACCCAGTACTTC. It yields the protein CASSYRRTAALQETQYF.

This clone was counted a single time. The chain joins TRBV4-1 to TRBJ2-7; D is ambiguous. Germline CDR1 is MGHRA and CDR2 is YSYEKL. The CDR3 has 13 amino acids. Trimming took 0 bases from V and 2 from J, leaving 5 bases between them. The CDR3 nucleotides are TGCGCCAGCAGCCAAGAAACTACCTACGAGCAGTACTTC. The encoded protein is CASSQETTYEQYF.

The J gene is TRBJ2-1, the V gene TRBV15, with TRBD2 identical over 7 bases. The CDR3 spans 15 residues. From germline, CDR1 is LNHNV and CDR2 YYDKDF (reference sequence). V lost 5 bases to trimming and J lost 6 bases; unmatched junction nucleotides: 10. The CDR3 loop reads CATSPRDYRSNEQFF. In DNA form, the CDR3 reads TGTGCCACCAGCCCCCGGGACTATAGGTCCAATGAGCAGTTCTTC.

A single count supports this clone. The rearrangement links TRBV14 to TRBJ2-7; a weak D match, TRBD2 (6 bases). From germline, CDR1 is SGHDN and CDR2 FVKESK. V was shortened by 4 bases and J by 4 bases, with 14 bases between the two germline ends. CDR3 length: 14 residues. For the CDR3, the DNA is TGTGCCAGCAGCCGCCTCGGGGGTCGGTACGAGCAGTACTTC. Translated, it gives CASSRLGGRYEQYF. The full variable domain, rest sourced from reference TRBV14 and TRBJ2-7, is EAGVTQFPSHSVIEKGQTVTLRCDPISGHDNLYWYRRVMGKEIKFLLHFVKESKQDESGMPNNRFLAERTGGTYSTLKVQPAELEDSGVYFCASSRLGGRYEQYFGPGTRLTVT.

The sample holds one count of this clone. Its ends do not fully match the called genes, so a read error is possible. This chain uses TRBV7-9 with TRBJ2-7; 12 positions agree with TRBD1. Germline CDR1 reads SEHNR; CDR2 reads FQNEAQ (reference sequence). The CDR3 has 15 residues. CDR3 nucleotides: TGTGCCAGCAGCTTCGGGACAGGGGGCTCCAACGAGCAGTACTTC. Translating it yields CASSFGTGGSNEQYF.

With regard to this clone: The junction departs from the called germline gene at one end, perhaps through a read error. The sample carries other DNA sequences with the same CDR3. CDR3 protein: CASSTGNQPQHF. CDR3 bases: TGTGCCAGCAGTACAGGCAATCAGCCCCAGCACTTT. The chain carries TRBV6-1 and TRBJ1-5, with TRBD1 as a possible D gene (5 bases). The CDR3 runs to 12 residues. In germline, CDR1 is MNHNS, CDR2 SASEGT.

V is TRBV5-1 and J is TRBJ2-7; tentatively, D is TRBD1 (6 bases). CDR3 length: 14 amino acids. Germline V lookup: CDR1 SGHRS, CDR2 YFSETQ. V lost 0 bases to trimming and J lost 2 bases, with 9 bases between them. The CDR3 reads CASSLAGQPYEQYF. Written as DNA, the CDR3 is TGCGCCAGCAGCTTGGCCGGACAGCCCTACGAGCAGTACTTC. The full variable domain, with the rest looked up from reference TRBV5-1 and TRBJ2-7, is KAGVTQTPRYLIKTRGQQVTLSCSPISGHRSVSWYQQTPGQGLQFLFEYFSETQRNKGNFPGRFSGRQFSNSRSEMNVSTLELGDSALYLCASSLAGQPYEQYFGPGTRLTVT.

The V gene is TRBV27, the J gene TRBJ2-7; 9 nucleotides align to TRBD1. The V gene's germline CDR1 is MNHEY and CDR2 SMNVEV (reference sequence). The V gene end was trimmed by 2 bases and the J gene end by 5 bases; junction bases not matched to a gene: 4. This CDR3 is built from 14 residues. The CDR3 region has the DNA TGTGCCAGCAGTTTAGTGGGGACAGGGAACGAGCAGTACTTC. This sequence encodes CASSLVGTGNEQYF.

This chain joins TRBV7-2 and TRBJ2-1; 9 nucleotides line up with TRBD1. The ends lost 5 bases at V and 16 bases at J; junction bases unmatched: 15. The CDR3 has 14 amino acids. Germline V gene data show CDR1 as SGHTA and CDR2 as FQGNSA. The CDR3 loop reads CASSTLSGTGSQFF. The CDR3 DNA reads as TGTGCCAGCAGCACCCTCTCCGGGACAGGGTCGCAATTCTTC.